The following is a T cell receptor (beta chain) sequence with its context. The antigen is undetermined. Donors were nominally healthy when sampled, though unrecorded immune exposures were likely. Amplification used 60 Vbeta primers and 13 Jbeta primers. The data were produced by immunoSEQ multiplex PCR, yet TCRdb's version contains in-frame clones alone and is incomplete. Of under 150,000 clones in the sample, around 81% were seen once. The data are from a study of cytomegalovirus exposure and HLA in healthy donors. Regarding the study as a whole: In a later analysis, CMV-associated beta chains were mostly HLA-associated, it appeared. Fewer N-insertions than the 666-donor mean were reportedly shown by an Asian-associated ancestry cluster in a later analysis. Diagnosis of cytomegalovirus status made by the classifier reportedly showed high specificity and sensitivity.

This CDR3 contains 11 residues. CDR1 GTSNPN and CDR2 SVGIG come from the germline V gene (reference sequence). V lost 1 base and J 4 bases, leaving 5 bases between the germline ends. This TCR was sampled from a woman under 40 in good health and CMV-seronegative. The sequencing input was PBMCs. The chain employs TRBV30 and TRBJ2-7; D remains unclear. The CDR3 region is CAWSGTYEQYF. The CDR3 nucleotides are TGTGCCTGGAGTGGAACATACGAGCAGTACTTC.